Below, 7 T cell receptor beta chains from the same sample are listed, as sequenced in a study of blood T cell repertoires in COVID-19. Assay: immunoSEQ multiplex PCR; the TCRdb copy retains only in-frame clones and omits some. The data contain approximately 270,000 clones, 80% to 85% of them seen just once; the ten biggest clones take up 15% to 18%. Sequencing was done on a sample of peripheral blood. The receptor set was obtained from a person between 65 and 80 years old with COVID-19, enrolled during active disease.

The chain has TRBV28 and TRBJ2-5; 8 nucleotides line up with TRBD1. Trimming cost V 2 bases and J 5 bases; bases outside gene matches: 7. The germline V gene has CDR1 MDHEN and CDR2 SYDVKM. The CDR3 length is 15 residues. The CDR3 spells CASSLPRTGSETQYF. The DNA for the CDR3 is TGTGCCAGCAGTTTACCCCGGACAGGGTCGGAGACCCAGTACTTC.

V usage is TRBV9 and J usage is TRBJ2-7; 8 nucleotides line up with TRBD2. The CDR3 sequence is 15 residues long. Germline V gene data show CDR1 as SGDLS and CDR2 as YYNGEE. The V gene end was trimmed by 0 bases and the J gene end by 3 bases; junction bases not matched to a gene: 5. CDR3: CASSVDPGLGYEQYF. CDR3 DNA: TGTGCCAGCAGCGTAGACCCGGGACTAGGCTACGAGCAGTACTTC.

V usage is TRBV18 and J usage is TRBJ1-3; D is ambiguous. V dropped 2 bases and J dropped 4 bases, with 3 bases sitting between them. The CDR3 runs 12 residues. Germline V gives CDR1 KGHSH, CDR2 LQKENI. CDR3 DNA sequence: TGTGCCAGCTCACCATCGGGAAACACCATATATTTT. Protein sequence: CASSPSGNTIYF.

V is TRBV19 and J is TRBJ2-3; the D gene is possibly TRBD2 (5 bases). This CDR3 is 15 amino acids long. Germline CDR1 reads LNHDA; CDR2 reads SQIVND (reference sequence). Trimming took 6 bases from V and 0 from J, leaving 13 bases between them. Here the CDR3 DNA reads TGTGCCAGTAGGGGCCCTAGCTTAAGCACAGATACGCAGTATTTT. Protein sequence: CASRGPSLSTDTQYF.

The V call is TRBV19, the J call TRBJ1-1; D might be TRBD1 (6 bases). Trimming pared 2 bases from V and 5 bases from J, leaving 9 bases between. Germline V gene lookup returns CDR1 LNHDA and CDR2 SQIVND (reference sequence). This CDR3 has 13 amino acids. Written as DNA, the CDR3 is TGTGCCAGTAGTATATCAGGGGTTACTGAAGCTTTCTTT. It yields the protein CASSISGVTEAFF.

J is TRBJ1-3 and V is TRBV30; tentatively, D is TRBD1 (5 bases). The V end was cut by 0 bases, the J end by 0 bases, with 9 bases between. The CDR3 length is 15 residues. The V gene's germline CDR1 is GTSNPN and CDR2 SVGIG (reference sequence). The CDR3 DNA reads TGTGCCTGGAGTGTACTCAGGGTCTCTGGAAACACCATATATTTT. This translates into CAWSVLRVSGNTIYF.

V gene TRBV28 combines with J gene TRBJ2-7; TRBD2 matches 7 bases. The CDR3 runs to 14 residues. Germline CDR1 reads MDHEN; CDR2 reads SYDVKM. V lost 4 bases to trimming and J lost 6 bases; unmatched junction nucleotides: 9. CDR3 amino acids: CASSSPLTSFEQYF. The DNA for the CDR3 is TGTGCCAGCAGTTCCCCCCTGACTAGCTTCGAGCAGTACTTC. The variable domain in full, with the rest retrieved from reference TRBV28 and TRBJ2-7, is DVKVTQSSRYLVKRTGEKVFLECVQDMDHENMFWYRQDPGLGLRLIYFSYDVKMKEKGDIPEGYSVSREKKERFSLILESASTNQTSMYLCASSSPLTSFEQYFGPGTRLTVT.